This T cell receptor (beta chain) is from a study of blood T cell repertoires in COVID-19. Study context: Sample material is recorded as cDNA or gDNA derived from T cells, B-cell-depleted T cells, or PBMCs.

Study processing details: The assay estimated nucleated cells by amplifying reference gene primers. This table comes from immunoSEQ multiplex PCR, and its TCRdb copy is limited to in-frame clones, with some not included. V and J calls and clone size are as listed in that table; D and trimming were resolved from the DNA. The sample has about 240,000 clones, approximately 83% seen once; the top ten hold more than 1.5%. V was trimmed by 3 bases and J by 2 bases, leaving 7 bases between them. The germline V gene has CDR1 DFQATT and CDR2 SNEGSKA (reference sequence). The CDR3 runs to 12 residues. The chain uses TRBV20-1 and TRBJ1-1; D is undetermined. The source material was peripheral blood. This clonotype originated in a man aged 25-40 years who had recovered from COVID-19. The CDR3, as DNA: TGCAGTGCTAGTGCAGGAAACACTGAAGCTTTCTTT. This translates into CSASAGNTEAFF.